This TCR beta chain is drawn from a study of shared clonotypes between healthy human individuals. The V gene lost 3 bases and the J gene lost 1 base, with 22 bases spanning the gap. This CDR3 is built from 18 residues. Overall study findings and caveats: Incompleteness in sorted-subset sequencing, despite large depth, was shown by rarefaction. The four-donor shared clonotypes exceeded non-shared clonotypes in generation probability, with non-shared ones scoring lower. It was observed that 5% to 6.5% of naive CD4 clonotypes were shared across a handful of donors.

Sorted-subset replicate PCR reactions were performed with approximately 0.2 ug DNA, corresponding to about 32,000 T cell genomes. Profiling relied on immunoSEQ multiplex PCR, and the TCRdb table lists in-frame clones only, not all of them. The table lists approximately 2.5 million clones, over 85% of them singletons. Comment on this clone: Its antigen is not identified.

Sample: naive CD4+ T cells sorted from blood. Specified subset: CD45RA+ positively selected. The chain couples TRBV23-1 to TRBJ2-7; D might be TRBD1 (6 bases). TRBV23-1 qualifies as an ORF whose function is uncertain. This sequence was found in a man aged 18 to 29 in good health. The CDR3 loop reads CASSHQTNRATLSYEQYF. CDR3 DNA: TGCGCCAGCAGTCACCAGACAAACAGGGCAACGCTATCCTACGAGCAGTACTTC.